This T cell receptor (beta chain) is from a study of T cell changes during pregnancy in multiple sclerosis. Germline V gene data show CDR1 as SGDLS and CDR2 as YYNGEE. Trimming removed 3 bases from V and 4 bases from J, with 19 bases in between. The CDR3 is made up of 16 amino acids. This clone was seen just once. TCRdb's copy holds only in-frame clones and misses some; the assay was immunoSEQ multiplex PCR. The table has 40,000 to 45,000 clones, 89% seen once. The chain recombines TRBV9 with TRBJ2-5, with D unclear. Sequencing used CD4+ T cells from peripheral blood mononuclear cells, obtained in the first trimester of pregnancy. The receptor was isolated from a female donor with multiple sclerosis, enrolled in a pregnancy study. The CDR3 bases are TGTGCCAGCAGCGCGCTAGGATCCCACCAAAGAGAGACCCAGTACTTC. Protein product: CASSALGSHQRETQYF.